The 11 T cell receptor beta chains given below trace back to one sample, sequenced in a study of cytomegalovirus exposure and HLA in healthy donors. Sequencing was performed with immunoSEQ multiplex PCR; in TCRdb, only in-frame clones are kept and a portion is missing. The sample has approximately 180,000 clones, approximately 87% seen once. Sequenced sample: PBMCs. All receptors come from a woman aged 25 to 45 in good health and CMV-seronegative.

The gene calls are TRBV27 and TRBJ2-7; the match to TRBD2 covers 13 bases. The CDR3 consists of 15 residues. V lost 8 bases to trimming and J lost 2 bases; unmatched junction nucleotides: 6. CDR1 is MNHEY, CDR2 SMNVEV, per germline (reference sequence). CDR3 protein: CASAVGLAGAYEQYF. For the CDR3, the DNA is TGTGCCAGCGCCGTTGGACTAGCGGGGGCCTACGAGCAGTACTTC.

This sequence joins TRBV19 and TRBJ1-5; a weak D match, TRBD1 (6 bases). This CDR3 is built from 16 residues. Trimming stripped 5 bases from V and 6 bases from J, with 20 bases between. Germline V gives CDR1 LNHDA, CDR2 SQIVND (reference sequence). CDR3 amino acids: CASSVSLGGGGQPQHF. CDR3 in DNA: TGTGCCAGTAGTGTTTCCCTTGGGGGAGGGGGTCAGCCCCAGCATTTT.

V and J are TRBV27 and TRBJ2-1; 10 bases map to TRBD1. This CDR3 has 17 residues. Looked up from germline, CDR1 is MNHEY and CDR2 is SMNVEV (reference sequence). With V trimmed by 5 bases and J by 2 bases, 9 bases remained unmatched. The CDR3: CASSPGTGASPYNEQFF. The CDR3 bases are TGTGCCAGCAGTCCCGGGACAGGGGCCAGCCCCTACAATGAGCAGTTCTTC.

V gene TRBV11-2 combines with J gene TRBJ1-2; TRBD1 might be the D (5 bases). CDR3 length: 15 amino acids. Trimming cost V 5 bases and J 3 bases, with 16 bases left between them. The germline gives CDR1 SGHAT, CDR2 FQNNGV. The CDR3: CASSPSAGGDYGYTF. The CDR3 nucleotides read TGTGCCAGCAGCCCCTCAGCGGGGGGTGACTATGGCTACACCTTC.

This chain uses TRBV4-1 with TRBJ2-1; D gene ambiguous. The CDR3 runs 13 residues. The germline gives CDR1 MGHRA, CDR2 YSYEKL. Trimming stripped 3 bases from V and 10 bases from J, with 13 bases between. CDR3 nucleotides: TGCGCCAGCAGCCACTTCCCAACGGAGGAGCAGTTCTTC. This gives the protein CASSHFPTEEQFF.

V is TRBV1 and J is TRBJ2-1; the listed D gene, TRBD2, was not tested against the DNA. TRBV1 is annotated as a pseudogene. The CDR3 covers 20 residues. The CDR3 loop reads CTSSQVGASGGEGWNNEQFF. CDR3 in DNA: TGCACCAGCAGCCAGGTCGGGGCTAGCGGGGGGGAAGGTTGGAACAATGAGCAGTTCTTC.

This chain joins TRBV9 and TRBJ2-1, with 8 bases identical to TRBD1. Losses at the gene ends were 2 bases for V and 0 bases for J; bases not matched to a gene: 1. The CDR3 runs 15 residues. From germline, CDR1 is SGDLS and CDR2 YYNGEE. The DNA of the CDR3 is TGTGCCAGCAGCGTTGGACAGGGCTCCTACAATGAGCAGTTCTTC. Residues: CASSVGQGSYNEQFF.

CDR3 in DNA: TGTGCCAGCAGTGCCCCACAGGGGTGGGCCGAAAAACTGTTTTTT. The encoded protein is CASSAPQGWAEKLFF. The chain employs TRBV6-1 and TRBJ1-4; TRBD1 matches at 7 bases. Germline CDR1 and CDR2: MNHNS and SASEGT. Trimming cost V 4 bases and J 8 bases; bases outside gene matches: 10. This CDR3 spans 15 amino acids.

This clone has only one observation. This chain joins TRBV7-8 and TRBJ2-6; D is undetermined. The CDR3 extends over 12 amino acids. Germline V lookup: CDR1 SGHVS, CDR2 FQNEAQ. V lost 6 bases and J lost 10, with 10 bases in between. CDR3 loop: CASSSSLNVLTF. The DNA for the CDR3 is TGTGCCAGCAGTTCTTCCCTAAACGTCCTGACTTTC.

The CDR3 here is CASSLWSSGNTIYF. CDR3 in DNA: TGTGCCAGCAGCCTGTGGAGCTCTGGAAACACCATATATTTT. The chain is built from TRBV5-5 and TRBJ1-3; D call uncertain. The V and J ends lost 4 bases and 0 bases respectively, with 8 bases between them. The CDR3 length is 14 residues. The V gene's germline CDR1 is SGHKS and CDR2 YYEKEE (reference sequence).

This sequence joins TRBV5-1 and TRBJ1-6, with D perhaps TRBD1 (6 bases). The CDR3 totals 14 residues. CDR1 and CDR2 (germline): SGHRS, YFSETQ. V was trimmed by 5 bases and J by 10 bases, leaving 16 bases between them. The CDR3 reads CASRETGSDSPLHF. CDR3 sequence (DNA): TGCGCCAGCAGGGAGACAGGCAGCGACTCACCCCTCCACTTT.